This T cell receptor beta chain was identified during a study of tumor-infiltrating lymphocytes in primary liver carcinoma. Germline trimming cut 6 bases from V and 5 bases from J; bases unmatched to any gene: 6. The CDR3 extends over 13 amino acids. Germline CDR1 and CDR2: SQVTM and ANQGSEA. Unsorted whole blood supplied the blood RNA, and germline DNA was isolated too. This clonotype was picked up many times. cDNA specific to TCR beta was made from around 470 ng of total RNA, with a constant-region primer employed for priming. TCR beta libraries came from three nested multiplex PCR rounds using slightly modified ARM-PCR. It was with TRBV1-TRBV30 forward primers and a C-beta reverse primer that the first two PCR rounds were run, at about 9 cycles each. In TCRdb, the multiplex PCR reads were re-called with MiXCR into one record per CDR3 protein. Of 310,000 or so distinct CDR3 sequences in the sample, around three fifths were seen once.

The chain combines TRBV29-1 with TRBJ2-7; 11 nucleotides align to TRBD2. The receptor comes from a man between 40 and 49 years old with primary liver carcinoma and hepatitis B virus infection. The material sequenced was peripheral blood. The CDR3 sequence: CSVLSGRAHEQYF. Here the CDR3 DNA reads TGCAGCGTGCTTAGCGGGAGGGCCCACGAGCAGTACTTC.